A selection of T cell receptor beta chains follows, all from one sample in a study of blood T cell repertoires in COVID-19. Assay used: immunoSEQ multiplex PCR; TCRdb lists only in-frame clones, some missing. Among hundreds of thousands of clones listed, about 85% were seen once. Sequencing was done on a sample of peripheral blood. Receptor source: a woman between 50 and 59 years old with active or convalescent COVID-19. Both conserved end residues are part of each CDR3. D genes are given only for firm matches. Clone size, where shown, is once, few, many, or a class for clones that have expanded.

V	size	J	D	DNA	CDR3
TRBV27	NA	TRBJ1-1	TRBD1	TGTGCCAGCAGCAGTCAGGGGGCAGACACTGAAGCTTTCTTT	CASSSQGADTEAFF
TRBV5-1	NA	TRBJ1-2	TRBD1	TGCGCCAGCAGCCCCGGTGGCTGGACAGGGGGAACCTATGGCTACACCTTC	CASSPGGWTGGTYGYTF
TRBV5-5	NA	TRBJ1-4	NA	TGTGCCAGCAGCTTGAGTGCGGGGGGCTCGAGTGAAAAACTGTTTTTT	CASSLSAGGSSEKLFF
TRBV15	NA	TRBJ2-3	TRBD1	TGTGCCACCAGCAGGGGGGACAGGGGGATTGCAGATACGCAGTATTTT	CATSRGDRGIADTQYF
TRBV7-9	NA	TRBJ2-1	TRBD1	TGTGCCAGCATCGGACAGGGGTCCTACAATGAGCAGTTCTTC	CASIGQGSYNEQFF
TRBV6-1	few	TRBJ1-2	TRBD1	TGTGCCAGCAGTGAACCCCACAGGGGGGTGTATGGCTACACCTTC	CASSEPHRGVYGYTF
TRBV9	NA	TRBJ2-5	NA	TGTGCCAGCAGCGTAAGGACTCAAGAGACCCAGTACTTC	CASSVRTQETQYF
TRBV19	few	TRBJ1-5	NA	TGTGCCAGTAGTCCGGGAGCCAATCAGCCCCAGCATTTT	CASSPGANQPQHF
TRBV19	NA	TRBJ1-1	TRBD1	TGTGCCAGCAGGGGGGTAGGATGGAACACTGAAGCTTTCTTT	CASRGVGWNTEAFF
TRBV7-8	NA	TRBJ1-1	NA	TGTGCCAGCAGCTTAGGGGCCAACACTGAAGCTTTCTTT	CASSLGANTEAFF
TRBV7-9	NA	TRBJ2-3	NA	TGTGCCAGCAGCTCCAGGAGGAGCACCTCAGATACGCAGTATTTT	CASSSRRSTSDTQYF
TRBV25-1	NA	TRBJ1-1	TRBD1	TGTGCCAGCAGAAAACTTGGGACAGGGGGTGAAGCTTTCTTT	CASRKLGTGGEAFF
TRBV18	NA	TRBJ1-2	NA	TGTGCCAGCTCAGAGGGTCAGTCAAGTGGCTACACCTTC	CASSEGQSSGYTF
TRBV6-1	NA	TRBJ2-5	NA	TGTGCCAGCAGTGAAGCGGGTGCGCGGCGAGAGACCCAGTACTTC	CASSEAGARRETQYF
TRBV6-5	NA	TRBJ1-2	NA	TGTGCCAGCAGTTATGGGTGGGGGGAGAGGGCTGGCTACACCTTC	CASSYGWGERAGYTF
TRBV6-5	NA	TRBJ2-1	TRBD2	TGTGCCAGCAGGGGACTAGCGGGAGGGGAGCAGTTCTTC	CASRGLAGGEQFF
TRBV12-3/TRBV12-4	many	TRBJ1-6	NA	TGTGCCAGCGGGCATGGGCGAGTTTCACCCCTCCACTTT	CASGHGRVSPLHF
TRBV28	NA	TRBJ1-5	NA	TGTGCCAGCAGGACGACAGGTGTCTACCGACCCTCACTGCCTAATCAGCCCCAGCATTTT	CASRTTGVYRPSLPNQPQHF
TRBV28	NA	TRBJ1-2	TRBD1	TGTGCCAGCATTAACCGGGACAGCGGAGGGGGCTACACCTTC	CASINRDSGGGYTF
TRBV21-1	NA	TRBJ2-3	NA	TGTGCCAGCAGCAACCTGGAGGGGACTAGCGGGAGGCTTACGCAGTATTTT	CASSNLEGTSGRLTQYF
TRBV5-1	NA	TRBJ2-1	NA	TGCGCCAGCAGCTTCCGTTACAATGAGCAGTTCTTC	CASSFRYNEQFF
TRBV6-5	NA	TRBJ1-3	NA	TGTGCCAGCAGTTACGCCAGAACTACCTCTGGAAACACCATATATTTT	CASSYARTTSGNTIYF
TRBV6-5	NA	TRBJ2-1	NA	TGTGCCAGCAGTTACCGAACGGGAGTTGAGCAGTTCTTC	CASSYRTGVEQFF
TRBV18	NA	TRBJ1-1	NA	TGTGCCAGCTCACCACCGATCGCAGGGGTACGCACTGAAGCTTTCTTT	CASSPPIAGVRTEAFF
TRBV29-1	NA	TRBJ2-1	NA	TGCAGCGTTGGTTTTGGGAGTCTCAGTTTCTACAATGAGCAGTTCTTC	CSVGFGSLSFYNEQFF
TRBV27	once	TRBJ1-2	NA	TGTGCCAGCAGTACGAACAGGGAGCGCGGCTACACCTTC	CASSTNRERGYTF
TRBV27	few	TRBJ2-1	NA	TGTGCCAGCAGTTACTCCCCCGCCACCTACAATGAGCAGTTCTTC	CASSYSPATYNEQFF
TRBV21-1	NA	TRBJ2-3	NA	TGTGCCAGCAGCACTAGACTAGCGGGAGAAGGCACAGATACGCAGTATTTT	CASSTRLAGEGTDTQYF
TRBV19	NA	TRBJ2-7	TRBD2	TGTGCCAGTAGTTCGAGCGGGAGGTTCGAGCAGTACTTC	CASSSSGRFEQYF
TRBV11-1	once	TRBJ1-5	NA	TGTGCCAGCAAAACTGGACAGCTTAGCAATCAGCCCCAGCATTTT	CASKTGQLSNQPQHF
TRBV19	few	TRBJ2-4	NA	TGTGCCAGTAGTATAGGAAGGACACGGAGGGTTCTAGCCAAAAACATTCAGTACTTC	CASSIGRTRRVLAKNIQYF
TRBV19	NA	TRBJ2-6	TRBD1	TGTGCCAGTAGTTCCCGGGACAGGGGGCCTTCCATCTCTGGGGCCAACGTCCTGACTTTC	CASSSRDRGPSISGANVLTF
TRBV18	NA	TRBJ2-6	TRBD1	TGTGCCAGCTCATCACGACAGGGCCGCTCTGGGGCCAACGTCCTGACTTTC	CASSSRQGRSGANVLTF
TRBV11-2	NA	TRBJ2-7	NA	TGTGCCAGCAGCTTACCTGGACTATTCTACGAGCAGTACTTC	CASSLPGLFYEQYF
TRBV7-9	NA	TRBJ2-3	NA	TGTGCCAGCAGCTCCAGGGGCCCTACCACAGATACGCAGTATTTT	CASSSRGPTTDTQYF
TRBV4-2	NA	TRBJ1-1	NA	TGTGCCAGCAGCCAAGCTTCAGGGGAGGGACTAGCTTTCTTT	CASSQASGEGLAFF
TRBV4-2	few	TRBJ1-2	NA	TGTGCCAGCAGCTTAACCGTTGGGGGGGACTATGGCTACACCTTC	CASSLTVGGDYGYTF
TRBV18	once	TRBJ1-1	NA	TGTGCCAGCTCACCACCGGGGGCCCGGAACACTGAAGCTTTCTTT	CASSPPGARNTEAFF
TRBV5-1	NA	TRBJ2-7	TRBD2	TGCGCCAGCAGCCTGGGACTAGCGGGAGAGGGGCAGTACTTC	CASSLGLAGEGQYF
TRBV7-9	NA	TRBJ2-2	TRBD2	TGTGCCAGCAGCTTAAGGCCTAGCGGGAAGAACACCGGGGAGCTGTTTTTT	CASSLRPSGKNTGELFF
TRBV20-1	NA	TRBJ2-7	NA	TGCAGTGCTAGAGGCCGGTACGAGCAGTACTTC	CSARGRYEQYF
TRBV28	NA	TRBJ1-5	TRBD1	TGTGCCAGCAGTTCTCGGACAGGGTTGAACAATCAGCCCCAGCATTTT	CASSSRTGLNNQPQHF
TRBV5-1	NA	TRBJ1-2	TRBD1	TGCGCCAGCAGCTCGGGACAGGGGAATGGCTACACCTTC	CASSSGQGNGYTF
TRBV13	NA	TRBJ1-6	TRBD1	TGTGCCAGCAGCTTGGGACAGGGGGATTCACCCCTCCACTTT	CASSLGQGDSPLHF
TRBV9	NA	TRBJ2-7	TRBD1	TGTGCCAGCAGCCCCGGGACAGGGGCGCGGAACGAGCAGTACTTC	CASSPGTGARNEQYF
TRBV11-1	NA	TRBJ2-3	NA	TGTGCCAGCCGTGACGGGATTACGCAGTATTTT	CASRDGITQYF
TRBV28	NA	TRBJ1-3	NA	TGTGCCAGCAGGGGCTGGGGTGGGGGCGGTGGCTCTGGAAACACCATATATTTT	CASRGWGGGGGSGNTIYF
TRBV28	NA	TRBJ2-1	TRBD2	TGTGCCAGCGGAGGGACTAGCGGACGCCTGGAATTCTTC	CASGGTSGRLEFF
TRBV9	NA	TRBJ2-1	TRBD2	TGTGCCAGCAGCGTAGGACTCACTAGCGGAGACAATGAGCAGTTCTTC	CASSVGLTSGDNEQFF
TRBV30	once	TRBJ2-7	TRBD2	TGTGCCTGGAGGAGCGGGAGCTACGAGCAGTACTTC	CAWRSGSYEQYF
TRBV4-1	NA	TRBJ2-7	NA	TGCGCCAGCAGCCAAGACAGGGGTGGCTACGAGCAGTACTTC	CASSQDRGGYEQYF
TRBV4-1	NA	TRBJ1-2	NA	TGCGCCAGCAGCCAAGCCCCAGGGGCGAACTATGGCTACACCTTC	CASSQAPGANYGYTF
TRBV18	NA	TRBJ2-4	NA	TGTGCCAGCTCACCCGGAGCGGGCGAGGGATCGAAAAACATTCAGTACTTC	CASSPGAGEGSKNIQYF
TRBV5-6	NA	TRBJ1-4	NA	TGTGCCAGCAGCTTGGTCGAGAGGGTCGGTGAAAAACTGTTTTTT	CASSLVERVGEKLFF
TRBV5-4	NA	TRBJ2-1	TRBD2	TGTGCCAGCAGCCCCCAATCGACCGGGACTAGCGGGCTGTACAATGAGCAGTTCTTC	CASSPQSTGTSGLYNEQFF
TRBV6-6	NA	TRBJ2-2	NA	TGTGCCAGCGGACAACATCCCGGGGAGCTGTTTTTT	CASGQHPGELFF
TRBV9	NA	TRBJ2-1	TRBD1	TGTGCCAGCAGCGTAGCGGGGACAGGGCTAACCTACAATGAGCAGTTCTTC	CASSVAGTGLTYNEQFF